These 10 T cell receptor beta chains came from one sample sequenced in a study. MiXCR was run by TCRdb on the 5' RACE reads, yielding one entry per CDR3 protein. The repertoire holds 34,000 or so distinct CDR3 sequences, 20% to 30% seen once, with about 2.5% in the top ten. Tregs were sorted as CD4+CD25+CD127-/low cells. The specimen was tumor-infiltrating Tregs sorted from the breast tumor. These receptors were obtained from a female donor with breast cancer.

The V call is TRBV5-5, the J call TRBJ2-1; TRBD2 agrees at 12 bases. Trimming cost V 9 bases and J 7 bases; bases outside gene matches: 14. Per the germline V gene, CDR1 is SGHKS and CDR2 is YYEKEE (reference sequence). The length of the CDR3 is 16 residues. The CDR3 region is CAITSKTSGRGNEQFF. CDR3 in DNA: TGTGCCATCACCTCAAAGACTAGCGGGAGAGGTAATGAGCAGTTCTTC.

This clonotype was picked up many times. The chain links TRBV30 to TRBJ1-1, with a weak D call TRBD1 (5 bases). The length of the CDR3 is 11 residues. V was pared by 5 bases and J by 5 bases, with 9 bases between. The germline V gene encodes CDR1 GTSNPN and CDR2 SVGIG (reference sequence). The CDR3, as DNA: TGTGCCTGGGTCCGGGGGACTGAAGCTTTCTTT. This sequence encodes CAWVRGTEAFF.

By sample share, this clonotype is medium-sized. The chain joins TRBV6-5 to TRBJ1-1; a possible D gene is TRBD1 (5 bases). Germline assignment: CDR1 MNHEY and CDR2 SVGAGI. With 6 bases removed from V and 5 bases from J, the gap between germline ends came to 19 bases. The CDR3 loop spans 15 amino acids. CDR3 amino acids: CASRAGATGRTEAFF. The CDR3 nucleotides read TGTGCCAGCAGAGCCGGGGCAACAGGAAGGACTGAAGCTTTCTTT.

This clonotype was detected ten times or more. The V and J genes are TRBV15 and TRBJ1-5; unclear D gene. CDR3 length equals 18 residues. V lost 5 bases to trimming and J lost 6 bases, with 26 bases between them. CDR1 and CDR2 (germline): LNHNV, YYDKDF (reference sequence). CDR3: CATSLRRGRLGNSQPQHF. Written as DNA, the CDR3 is TGTGCCACCAGCTTACGAAGAGGCCGATTAGGGAATAGTCAGCCCCAGCATTTT.

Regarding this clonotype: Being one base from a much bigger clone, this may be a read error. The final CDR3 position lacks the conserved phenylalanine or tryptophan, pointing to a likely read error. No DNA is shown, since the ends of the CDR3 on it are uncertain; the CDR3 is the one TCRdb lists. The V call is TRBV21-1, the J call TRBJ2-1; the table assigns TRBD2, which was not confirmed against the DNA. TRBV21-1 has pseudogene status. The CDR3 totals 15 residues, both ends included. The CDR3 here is CASSKGLAGYNEQFL.

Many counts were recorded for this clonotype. The CDR3 sequence: CASSLRVGDVYGYTF. The CDR3 DNA sequence: TGCGCCAGCAGCTTGCGGGTAGGGGACGTGTATGGCTACACCTTC. V usage is TRBV5-1 and J usage is TRBJ1-2, with D perhaps TRBD1 (5 bases). V lost 1 base, J lost 5 bases, and 15 bases lay in between. CDR1 and CDR2 from the germline V gene are SGHRS and YFSETQ. The CDR3 consists of 15 residues.

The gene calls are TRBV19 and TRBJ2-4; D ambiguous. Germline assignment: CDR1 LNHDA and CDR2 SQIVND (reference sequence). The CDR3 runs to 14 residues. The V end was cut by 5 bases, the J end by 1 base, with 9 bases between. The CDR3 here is CASSGMRAKNIQYF. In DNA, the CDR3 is TGTGCCAGTAGTGGCATGCGTGCCAAAAACATTCAGTACTTC.

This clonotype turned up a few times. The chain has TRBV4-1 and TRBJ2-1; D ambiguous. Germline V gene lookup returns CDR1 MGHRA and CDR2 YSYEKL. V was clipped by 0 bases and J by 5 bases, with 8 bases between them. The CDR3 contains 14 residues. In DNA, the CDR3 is TGCGCCAGCAGCCAAGATCAACGGGACAATGAGCAGTTCTTC. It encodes CASSQDQRDNEQFF.

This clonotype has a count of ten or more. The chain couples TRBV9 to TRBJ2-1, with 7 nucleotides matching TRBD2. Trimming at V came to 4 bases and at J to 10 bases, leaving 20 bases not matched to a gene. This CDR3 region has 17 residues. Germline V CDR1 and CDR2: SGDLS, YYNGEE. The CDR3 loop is CASSTHLSGTRLGEQFF. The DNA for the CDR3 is TGTGCCAGCAGCACTCACCTCAGCGGGACCCGCTTGGGAGAGCAGTTCTTC. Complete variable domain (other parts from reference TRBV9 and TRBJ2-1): DSGVTQTPKHLITATGQRVTLRCSPRSGDLSVYWYQQSLDQGLQFLIQYYNGEERAKGNILERFSAQQFPDLHSELNLSSLELGDSALYFCASSTHLSGTRLGEQFFGPGTRLTVL.

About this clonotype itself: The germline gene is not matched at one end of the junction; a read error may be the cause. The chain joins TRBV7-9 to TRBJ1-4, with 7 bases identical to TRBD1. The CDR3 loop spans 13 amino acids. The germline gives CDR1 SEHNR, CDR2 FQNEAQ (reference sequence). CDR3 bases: TGTGCCGGCAGCCAACAGGGGCCTTGGGAACTGTTTTTT. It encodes CAGSQQGPWELFF.